One and the same sample provided the 12 T cell receptor beta chains below, sequenced in a study of blood T cell repertoires in COVID-19. The data were produced by immunoSEQ multiplex PCR, yet TCRdb's version contains in-frame clones alone and is incomplete. There are around 270,000 clones in the sample; approximately 85% occur only once, and roughly 0.87% lies in the top ten. Sequencing was carried out using peripheral blood. Source of these receptors: a human donor with COVID-19, enrolled during active disease. The donor label of this sample is uncertain.

The CDR3 DNA is TGTGCCAGCTCACCACCCAGCGGGCTAACCTACGAGCAGTACTTC. It specifies CASSPPSGLTYEQYF. The chain uses TRBV18 and TRBJ2-7; possible D gene TRBD2, 6 bases. Per the germline V gene, CDR1 is KGHSH and CDR2 is LQKENI. The CDR3 spans 15 residues. Deletions cut 0 bases from V and 2 bases from J, with 11 bases between.

This chain joins TRBV5-1 and TRBJ2-1; the D gene is possibly TRBD2 (6 bases). The CDR3 is made up of 15 amino acids. Germline V gives CDR1 SGHRS, CDR2 YFSETQ. The germline V and J ends were trimmed by 4 bases and 0 bases, with 11 bases remaining between them. The CDR3: CASSHGGFSYNEQFF. The CDR3, as DNA: TGCGCCAGCAGCCATGGGGGGTTCTCCTACAATGAGCAGTTCTTC. The entire variable domain, with the rest obtained from reference TRBV5-1 and TRBJ2-1, is as follows: KAGVTQTPRYLIKTRGQQVTLSCSPISGHRSVSWYQQTPGQGLQFLFEYFSETQRNKGNFPGRFSGRQFSNSRSEMNVSTLELGDSALYLCASSHGGFSYNEQFFGPGTRLTVL.

The chain employs TRBV28 and TRBJ1-2; the D gene is possibly TRBD1 (6 bases). The CDR3 covers 14 residues. Germline V gene sequence: CDR1 MDHEN, CDR2 SYDVKM. Between the trimmed V and J ends, which lost 3 bases and 4 bases, there was a span of 12 bases. The CDR3 DNA reads as TGTGCCAGCAGTTTCGCAGGGGCTTTCTATGGCTACACCTTC. Residues: CASSFAGAFYGYTF.

The chain combines TRBV5-5 with TRBJ2-1; the D is unclear. Germline V gene data show CDR1 as SGHKS and CDR2 as YYEKEE (reference sequence). CDR3 length: 14 amino acids. Between the trimmed V and J ends, which lost 3 bases and 7 bases, there was a span of 14 bases. DNA of the CDR3: TGTGCCAGCAGCTCCCCCCCAGGAACTAATGAGCAGTTCTTC. It codes for CASSSPPGTNEQFF.

The chain joins TRBV18 to TRBJ1-2; the D gene is possibly TRBD1 (5 bases). CDR3 length: 11 residues. Germline CDR1 reads KGHSH; CDR2 reads LQKENI. Trimming pared 2 bases from V and 8 bases from J, leaving 6 bases between. As DNA, the CDR3 is TGTGCCAGCTCACCAGGGGGGGGCTACACCTTC. Protein sequence: CASSPGGGYTF.

With regard to this clone: Germline and junction disagree at one end, which may indicate a read error. The chain combines TRBV7-7 with TRBJ2-2, with D maybe TRBD2 (5 bases). The V gene's germline CDR1 is SSHAT and CDR2 FNYEAQ (reference sequence). This CDR3 region has 14 residues. As DNA, the CDR3 is TGTGCTAGCAGCTTGGACTTGAACACCGGGGAGCTGTTTTTT. It specifies CASSLDLNTGELFF.

This clone was observed a single time. The V and J genes are TRBV28 and TRBJ2-1; 16 nucleotides match TRBD2. Trimming took 4 bases from V and 1 from J; bases not matched to a gene: 10. The CDR3 runs to 20 residues. The V gene's germline CDR1 is MDHEN and CDR2 SYDVKM. The CDR3 DNA reads as TGTGCCAGCAGTTCCTGGGGCGGGACTAGCGGGAGGGATTCCTACAATGAGCAGTTCTTC. It encodes CASSSWGGTSGRDSYNEQFF.

This chain joins TRBV6-5 and TRBJ1-4, with a tentative D call TRBD1 (6 bases). Between the trimmed V and J ends, which lost 7 bases and 8 bases, there was a span of 20 bases. Looked up from germline, CDR1 is MNHEY and CDR2 is SVGAGI. This CDR3 has 15 residues. The CDR3 loop is CASTKGGAGREKLFF. In DNA form, the CDR3 reads TGTGCCAGCACCAAAGGGGGGGCCGGTCGGGAAAAACTGTTTTTT.

The chain employs TRBV14 and TRBJ1-1; D uncertain. The CDR3 runs to 13 residues. Trimming cost V 4 bases and J 3 bases, with 9 bases left between them. Germline loops: CDR1 SGHDN, CDR2 FVKESK. DNA for the CDR3: TGTGCCAGCAGCCCCGAGTTGGACACTGAAGCTTTCTTT. It is translated as CASSPELDTEAFF.

V usage is TRBV19 and J usage is TRBJ1-1; unclear D gene. There are 14 residues in the CDR3. The V end lost 2 bases, the J end lost 3 bases, and 10 bases lay between the germline ends. Germline CDR1 LNHDA, CDR2 SQIVND (reference sequence). The CDR3 loop reads CASSILGGHTEAFF. As DNA, the CDR3 is TGTGCCAGTAGTATACTTGGAGGGCACACTGAAGCTTTCTTT.

This clone was counted a single time. The chain uses TRBV7-9 and TRBJ2-5, with 10 bases that match TRBD1. The CDR3 spans 14 residues. CDR1 is SEHNR and CDR2 is FQNEAQ in the germline V gene (reference sequence). Germline trimming cut 3 bases from V and 4 bases from J; bases unmatched to any gene: 2. The CDR3 loop reads CASSLTGGRETQYF. In nucleotides, the CDR3 is TGTGCCAGCAGCTTGACAGGGGGCAGAGAGACCCAGTACTTC.

The V call is TRBV28, the J call TRBJ1-2, with TRBD1 as a possible D gene (5 bases). Germline V gene lookup returns CDR1 MDHEN and CDR2 SYDVKM. V shed 6 bases and J shed 6 bases, with 20 bases lying between them. The CDR3 has 15 residues. The CDR3 is CASSRYRARVDGYTF. DNA of the CDR3: TGTGCCAGCAGCCGGTATCGGGCCAGGGTGGATGGCTACACCTTC.